This TCR beta chain was recovered during a study of T cell repertoires in cytomegalovirus infection. Whole-study context: Alongside well-studied HLA-B-restricted CMV epitopes, recently identified HLA-C-restricted CMV epitopes were also used. Matching HLA type and CMV infection were both indicated by public TCR beta signatures.

Whole-study findings and limits: People with CMV and the relevant HLA were identified by cumulative public TCR beta family frequency. CMV-specific TCR beta clonotypes restricted by HLA-C dominated the ex vivo response.

As to this clonotype: Its antigen is not known.

MiXCR was run by TCRdb on the reads, yielding one entry per CDR3 protein. Altogether approximately 110,000 distinct CDR3 sequences are present, under 35% being singletons, with the ten largest covering roughly two fifths. This CDR3 spans 17 amino acids. Germline-derived CDR1 and CDR2 are SGHAT and FQNNGV. J lost 4 bases, V lost 3 bases, and 6 bases had no gene match. This TCR was recovered from a human donor in good health (CMV status not recorded). Some clones in this sample may be carry-over from other donors' samples. The starting material was CD8+ T cells from cultured PBMCs, obtained from culture after CMV antigen stimulation. The chain has TRBV11-2 and TRBJ2-2; 12 bases fit TRBD1. CDR3 DNA: TGTGCCAGCAGCTTTCTCCGGGACAGGGGGCTCACCGGGGAGCTGTTTTTT. This translates into CASSFLRDRGLTGELFF.